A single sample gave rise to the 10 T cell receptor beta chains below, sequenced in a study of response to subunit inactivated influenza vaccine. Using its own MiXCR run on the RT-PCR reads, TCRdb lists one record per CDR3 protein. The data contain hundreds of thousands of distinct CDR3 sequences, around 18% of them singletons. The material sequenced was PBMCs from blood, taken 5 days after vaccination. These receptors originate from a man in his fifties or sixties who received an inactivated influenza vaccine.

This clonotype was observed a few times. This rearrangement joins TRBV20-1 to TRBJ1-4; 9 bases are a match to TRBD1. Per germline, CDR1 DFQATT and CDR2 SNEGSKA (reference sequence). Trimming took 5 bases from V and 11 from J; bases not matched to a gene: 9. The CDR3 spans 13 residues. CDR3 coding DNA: TGCAGTGCTCACCCGGGACAGGGTGGGAAACTGTTTTTT. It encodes CSAHPGQGGKLFF.

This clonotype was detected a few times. The CDR3 spells CSARKAGGHASETQYF. The DNA of the CDR3 is TGCAGTGCTAGAAAAGCGGGTGGGCACGCGTCGGAGACCCAGTACTTC. The chain is built from TRBV20-1 and TRBJ2-5; maybe TRBD2 (6 bases). The CDR3 covers 16 residues. V was cut by 2 bases and J by 5 bases, with 21 bases left in between. Germline CDR1 reads DFQATT; CDR2 reads SNEGSKA (reference sequence).

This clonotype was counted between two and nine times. The CDR3 DNA reads TGCAGTGCTAGGGAAGGGTCAGGCAATCAGCCCCAGCATTTT. This codes for CSAREGSGNQPQHF. The genes are TRBV20-1 and TRBJ1-5; D is undetermined. CDR1 and CDR2 from the germline V gene are DFQATT and SNEGSKA (reference sequence). Trimming removed 3 bases from V and 2 bases from J, with 11 bases in between. This CDR3 region has 14 residues.

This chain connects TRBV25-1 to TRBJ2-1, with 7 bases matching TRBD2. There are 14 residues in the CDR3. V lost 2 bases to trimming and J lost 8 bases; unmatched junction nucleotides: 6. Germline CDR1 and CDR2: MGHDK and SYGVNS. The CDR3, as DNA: TGTGCCAGCAGTGAAGCAGCGGGATGGGATGAGCAGTTCTTC. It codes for CASSEAAGWDEQFF.

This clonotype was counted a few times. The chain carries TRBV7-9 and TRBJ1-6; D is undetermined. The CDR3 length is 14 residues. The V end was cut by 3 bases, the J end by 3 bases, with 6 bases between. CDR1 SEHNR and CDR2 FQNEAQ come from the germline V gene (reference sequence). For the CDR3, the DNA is TGTGCCAGCAGCTTCAGCAACTATAATTCACCCCTCCACTTT. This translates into CASSFSNYNSPLHF.

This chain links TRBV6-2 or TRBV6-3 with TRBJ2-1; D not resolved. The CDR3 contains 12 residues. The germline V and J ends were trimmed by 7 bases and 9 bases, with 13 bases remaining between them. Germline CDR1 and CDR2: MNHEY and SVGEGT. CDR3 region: CASNLPTAEQFF. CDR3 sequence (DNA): TGTGCCAGCAACCTTCCTACTGCTGAGCAGTTCTTC.

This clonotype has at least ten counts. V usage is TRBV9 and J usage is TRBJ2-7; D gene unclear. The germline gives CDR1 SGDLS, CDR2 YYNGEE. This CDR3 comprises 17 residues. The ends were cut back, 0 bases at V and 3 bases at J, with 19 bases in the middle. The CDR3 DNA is TGTGCCAGCAGCGTAGTCCGACGGCACACACTCAACTACGAGCAGTACTTC. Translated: CASSVVRRHTLNYEQYF.

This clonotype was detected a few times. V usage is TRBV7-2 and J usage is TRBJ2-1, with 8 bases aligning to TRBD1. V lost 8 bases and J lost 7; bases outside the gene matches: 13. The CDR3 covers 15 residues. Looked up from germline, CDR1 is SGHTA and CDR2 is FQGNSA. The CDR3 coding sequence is TGTGCCAGCGCGACGACAGGGGACCTGAGGAATGAGCAGTTCTTC. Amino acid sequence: CASATTGDLRNEQFF.

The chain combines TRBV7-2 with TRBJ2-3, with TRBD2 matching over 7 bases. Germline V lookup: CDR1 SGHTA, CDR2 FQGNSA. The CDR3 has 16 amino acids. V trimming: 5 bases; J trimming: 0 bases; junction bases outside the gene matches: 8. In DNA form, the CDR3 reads TGTGCCAGCAGCCATGGGATTAGCGGGAGCACAGATACGCAGTATTTT. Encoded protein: CASSHGISGSTDTQYF.

Written as DNA, the CDR3 is TGTGCCAGCAGTTTTCGCTTCTCTGGGGCCAACGTCCTGACTTTC. Residues: CASSFRFSGANVLTF. The J gene is TRBJ2-6, the V gene TRBV28; D is undetermined. Trimming pared 3 bases from V and 0 bases from J, leaving 6 bases between. The CDR3 has 15 amino acids. CDR1 is MDHEN, CDR2 SYDVKM, per germline.